Following are 17 T cell receptor beta chains from one sample sequenced in a study of blood T cell repertoires in COVID-19. The assay was immunoSEQ multiplex PCR, and TCRdb's table has in-frame clones only and misses some. The repertoire has about 280,000 clones, about four fifths of them found once; the top ten carry approximately 5%. Source material: PBMCs or T cells enriched from blood (not recorded which). The receptors here all came from a man in his forties or fifties who had been exposed to COVID-19.

The rearrangement links TRBV5-1 to TRBJ2-5; D is ambiguous. Germline-derived CDR1 and CDR2 are SGHRS and YFSETQ. The germline V and J ends were trimmed by 0 bases and 1 base, with 13 bases remaining between them. The CDR3 has 16 amino acids. The CDR3 nucleotides read TGCGCCAGCAGCTTGGTACCCCGGAGTTTCCAAGAGACCCAGTACTTC. Residues: CASSLVPRSFQETQYF.

The rearrangement joins TRBV6-5 to TRBJ1-2, with D maybe TRBD1 (5 bases). The length of the CDR3 is 14 residues. The V and J ends lost 4 bases and 8 bases respectively, with 17 bases between them. CDR1 and CDR2 from the germline V gene are MNHEY and SVGAGI. This CDR3 reads CASSSGGGMNGYTF. The CDR3 nucleotides are TGTGCCAGCAGTTCCGGGGGAGGGATGAACGGCTACACCTTC.

The chain combines TRBV7-3 with TRBJ2-5; perhaps TRBD1 as D (6 bases). Germline V gene sequence: CDR1 SGHTA, CDR2 FQGTGA. This CDR3 comprises 13 residues. Trimming left V 5 bases short and J 3 bases short, with 10 bases between. CDR3 bases: TGTGCCAGCAGCAGCTACAGGGAAGAGACCCAGTACTTC. This sequence encodes CASSSYREETQYF.

The chain employs TRBV30 and TRBJ1-1; D not certain. CDR1 and CDR2 from the germline V gene are GTSNPN and SVGIG (reference sequence). The CDR3 has 13 amino acids. The V end was cut by 3 bases, the J end by 5 bases, with 13 bases between. CDR3 DNA: TGTGCCTGGAGCCTTAAGGGAGGGACTGAAGCTTTCTTT. Translation: CAWSLKGGTEAFF.

There are many counts of this clone. This rearrangement joins TRBV11-3 to TRBJ2-2; 7 bases fit TRBD1. V lost 5 bases and J lost 4; bases outside the gene matches: 7. There are 15 residues in the CDR3. Germline V lookup: CDR1 SGHNT, CDR2 YENEEA. The CDR3 sequence: CASSGPGQRTGELFF. CDR3 DNA: TGTGCCAGCAGCGGACCGGGACAGCGCACCGGGGAGCTGTTTTTT.

In nucleotides, the CDR3 is TGTGCCAGCAGCTATACAGGCGACCATCAGCCCCAGCATTTT. Protein product: CASSYTGDHQPQHF. The chain employs TRBV5-6 and TRBJ1-5; D may be TRBD1 (5 bases). V was trimmed by 3 bases and J by 5 bases, leaving 12 bases between them. CDR1 and CDR2 from the germline V gene are SGHDT and YYEEEE. There are 14 residues in the CDR3.

This clone has a handful of counts. V gene TRBV12-3 or TRBV12-4 combines with J gene TRBJ1-1, with D maybe TRBD1 (5 bases). The CDR3 is made up of 13 amino acids. V was clipped by 7 bases and J by 0 bases, with 9 bases between them. In DNA form, the CDR3 reads TGTGCCAGCATCAAGACAGTGAACACTGAAGCTTTCTTT. Its translation: CASIKTVNTEAFF.

This clone was recorded once. CDR3 in amino acids: CASGLQGEAFF. The CDR3 nucleotides read TGTGCTAGTGGTCTCCAGGGTGAAGCTTTCTTT. J is TRBJ1-1 and V is TRBV12-5, with D possibly being TRBD1 (5 bases). The germline V gene has CDR1 LGHNT and CDR2 FRNRAP. V was pared by 5 bases and J by 7 bases, with 8 bases between. The CDR3 runs 11 residues.

The J gene is TRBJ2-3, the V gene TRBV14, with D tentatively TRBD2 (6 bases). This CDR3 comprises 16 residues. CDR1 is SGHDN, CDR2 FVKESK, per germline. The ends were cut back, 4 bases at V and 2 bases at J, with 16 bases in the middle. As DNA, the CDR3 is TGTGCCAGCAGCCCCCTGACTAGGGCTACCACAGATACGCAGTATTTT. Its protein is CASSPLTRATTDTQYF. Filled out from reference TRBV14 and TRBJ2-3, the complete variable domain reads EAGVTQFPSHSVIEKGQTVTLRCDPISGHDNLYWYRRVMGKEIKFLLHFVKESKQDESGMPNNRFLAERTGGTYSTLKVQPAELEDSGVYFCASSPLTRATTDTQYFGPGTRLTVL.

As to this clone: One end of the junction is discordant with germline, which a read error may explain. This rearrangement joins TRBV20-1 to TRBJ1-2; D uncertain. The CDR3 covers 11 residues. The germline gives CDR1 DFQATT, CDR2 SNEGSKA (reference sequence). The CDR3 DNA is TGCAGTGCCAGAGGCGTGAGTGGCTACACCTTC. Its translation is CSARGVSGYTF.

Points on this clone: The junction and the germline gene differ at one end; a read error may be behind it. The chain recombines TRBV6-1 with TRBJ1-1; D ambiguous. The V gene's germline CDR1 is MNHNS and CDR2 SASEGT. This CDR3 is 15 amino acids long. In nucleotides, the CDR3 is TGTGCCAGCAGAGAAGCAGGAGGCCTGAACACTGAAGCTTTCTTT. Translated, it gives CASREAGGLNTEAFF.

This chain joins TRBV7-9 and TRBJ1-2; TRBD1 is a possible D gene (6 bases). The length of the CDR3 is 17 residues. Germline V lookup: CDR1 SEHNR, CDR2 FQNEAQ (reference sequence). The V end lost 4 bases, the J end lost 4 bases, and 22 bases lay between the germline ends. The CDR3 DNA reads as TGTGCCAGCAGCTCAACAAGCAGGGGTTCGCTATTCTATGGCTACACCTTC. Translating it yields CASSSTSRGSLFYGYTF.

The rearrangement uses TRBV18 and TRBJ2-2; 9 bases line up with TRBD1. The CDR3 contains 15 residues. The J segment lost 5 bases and the V segment lost 8 bases, leaving 9 bases of the junction unmatched. Germline-derived CDR1 and CDR2 are KGHSH and LQKENI. The CDR3 region is CASPSGTGLTGELFF. Here the CDR3 DNA reads TGTGCCAGCCCCTCCGGGACAGGGCTGACCGGGGAGCTGTTTTTT.

V is TRBV27 and J is TRBJ1-4; the D is unclear. V was clipped by 6 bases and J by 4 bases, with 12 bases between them. CDR1 MNHEY and CDR2 SMNVEV come from the germline V gene (reference sequence). The CDR3 is 14 residues long. The CDR3 sequence: CASSHLPGNEKLFF. Here the CDR3 DNA reads TGTGCCAGCAGCCACCTACCGGGTAATGAAAAACTGTTTTTT.

The CDR3 reads CASSLAFRTGLAGRSSYNEQFF. CDR3 nucleotides: TGCGCCAGCAGCTTGGCCTTTCGAACGGGACTAGCGGGAAGAAGCTCCTACAATGAGCAGTTCTTC. This chain connects TRBV5-1 to TRBJ2-1, with TRBD2 matching 13 bases. Looked up from germline, CDR1 is SGHRS and CDR2 is YFSETQ. V lost 0 bases to trimming and J lost 0 bases; unmatched junction nucleotides: 15. The CDR3 sequence is 22 residues long.

The chain has TRBV19 and TRBJ1-3, with D unresolved. V was cut by 6 bases and J by 0 bases, with 15 bases left in between. The germline V gene has CDR1 LNHDA and CDR2 SQIVND (reference sequence). This CDR3 region has 16 residues. In DNA form, the CDR3 reads TGTGCCAGTAGACCGGTTGGTACCCCCTCTGGAAACACCATATATTTT. Amino acids: CASRPVGTPSGNTIYF.

In DNA, the CDR3 is TGTGCCAGCGGAAAAGAGCGATTCGACGATACGCAGTATTTT. Encoded protein: CASGKERFDDTQYF. V usage is TRBV5-4 and J usage is TRBJ2-3; unclear D gene. Trimming cost V 7 bases and J 6 bases, with 18 bases left between them. This CDR3 comprises 14 residues. The germline gives CDR1 SGHNT, CDR2 YYREEE (reference sequence).